These 10 T cell receptor beta chains were all obtained from the same sample, sequenced in a study of radiotherapy plus CTLA-4 blockade in lung cancer. Clones were read by immunoSEQ multiplex PCR, and TCRdb kept only the in-frame ones, dropping some. The sample shows around 24,000 clones, about three quarters of them seen only once. The sample in question was peripheral blood, obtained from a patient treated with radiotherapy plus ipilimumab. The receptors shown here come from a human donor with non-small cell lung cancer who had stable disease on radiotherapy plus ipilimumab.

CDR3 sequence: CASSLEGFGYTF. The CDR3 coding sequence is TGTGCCAGCAGCTTGGAAGGATTTGGCTACACCTTC. V usage is TRBV5-8 and J usage is TRBJ1-2; D is unresolved. CDR3 length: 12 residues. CDR1 is SGHTS and CDR2 is YDEGEE in the germline V gene. Deletions cut 0 bases from V and 7 bases from J, with 7 bases between.

This clone was counted a few times. This chain uses TRBV6-1 with TRBJ1-3; a possible D gene is TRBD1 (5 bases). V was shortened by 4 bases and J by 7 bases, with 17 bases between the two germline ends. CDR1 and CDR2 (germline): MNHNS, SASEGT. The CDR3 sequence is 15 residues long. CDR3 amino acids: CASSVGTSPVNTIYF. CDR3 nucleotides: TGTGCCAGCAGTGTCGGGACCTCTCCGGTCAACACCATATATTTT.

V and J are TRBV4-2 and TRBJ1-2; no clear D. Trimming removed 0 bases from V and 5 bases from J, with 16 bases in between. There are 16 residues in the CDR3. CDR1 LGHNA and CDR2 YNFKEQ come from the germline V gene. This chain's CDR3 is CASSQDFPPGRYGYTF. In DNA form, the CDR3 reads TGTGCCAGCAGCCAAGATTTTCCCCCGGGGAGGTATGGCTACACCTTC.

V gene TRBV14 combines with J gene TRBJ2-2, with a weak D call TRBD2 (5 bases). The germline CDR1 and CDR2 sequences are SGHDN and FVKESK. CDR3 length: 13 amino acids. Trimming removed 6 bases at V and 7 bases at J, with 12 bases between. The CDR3 DNA reads as TGTGCCAGCAGTCAACGGGATGGCGGGGAGCTGTTTTTT. This codes for CASSQRDGGELFF.

The V call is TRBV29-1, the J call TRBJ2-1; TRBD2 agrees at 8 bases. The CDR3 is made up of 16 amino acids. V was pared by 2 bases and J by 5 bases, with 11 bases of the junction left unmatched. CDR1 and CDR2 (germline): SQVTM, ANQGSEA. CDR3 loop: CSVESVAGGRDNEQFF. The CDR3 DNA is TGCAGCGTTGAATCTGTCGCGGGAGGTAGGGACAATGAGCAGTTCTTC.

The V and J genes are TRBV4-2 and TRBJ1-2; D call uncertain. V lost 0 bases, J lost 6 bases, and 14 bases lay in between. This CDR3 has 15 amino acids. CDR1 and CDR2 (germline): LGHNA, YNFKEQ. The CDR3 protein is CASSQEFAGRHGYTF. Written as DNA, the CDR3 is TGTGCCAGCAGCCAAGAGTTCGCGGGGAGACATGGCTACACCTTC.

The V call is TRBV7-2, the J call TRBJ2-7; 9 positions agree with TRBD2. CDR3 size: 15 residues. Trimming cost V 4 bases and J 2 bases; bases outside gene matches: 6. The germline V gene encodes CDR1 SGHTA and CDR2 FQGNSA. CDR3 residues: CASSSISGGAYEQYF. The CDR3 region has the DNA TGTGCCAGCAGCTCTATTAGCGGGGGAGCCTACGAGCAGTACTTC. The full variable domain, its missing parts supplied by reference TRBV7-2 and TRBJ2-7, is GAGVSQSPSNKVTEKGKDVELRCDPISGHTALYWYRQSLGQGLEFLIYFQGNSAPDKSGLPSDRFSAERTGGSVSTLTIQRTQQEDSAVYLCASSSISGGAYEQYFGPGTRLTVT.

The rearrangement uses TRBV6-1 and TRBJ2-6; D is unresolved. V was cut by 8 bases and J by 0 bases, with 8 bases left in between. Germline V gene lookup returns CDR1 MNHNS and CDR2 SASEGT. The CDR3 is 14 amino acids. The CDR3: CASREISGANVLTF. CDR3 nucleotides: TGTGCCAGCCGAGAGATCTCTGGGGCCAACGTCCTGACTTTC.

The chain has TRBV6-6 and TRBJ1-2; D is ambiguous. CDR1 and CDR2 (germline): MNHNY, SVGAGI (reference sequence). Trimming removed 2 bases at V and 4 bases at J, with 8 bases between. The CDR3 contains 13 residues. The CDR3 nucleotides read TGTGCCAGCAGTTACGTGGCAGCCTATGGCTACACCTTC. It codes for CASSYVAAYGYTF.

This clone has only a few counts. The V gene is TRBV19, the J gene TRBJ1-1, with 10 bases lining up with TRBD1. The V gene's germline CDR1 is LNHDA and CDR2 SQIVND (reference sequence). CDR3 size: 17 residues. The V gene end was trimmed by 5 bases and the J gene end by 2 bases; junction bases not matched to a gene: 11. CDR3 in DNA: TGTGCCAGTAGTCCCCTGGGGACAGGGGCTTCAAACACTGAAGCTTTCTTT. Its protein is CASSPLGTGASNTEAFF.